A selection of T cell receptor beta chains follows, all from one sample in a study of cytomegalovirus exposure and HLA in healthy donors. TCRdb's copy holds only in-frame clones and misses some; the assay was immunoSEQ multiplex PCR. Among approximately 160,000 clones listed, approximately 67% were seen once. The sequenced material came from PBMCs. These receptors all come from a woman younger than 35 in good health and CMV-seropositive. CDR3s include the opening cysteine and the closing phenylalanine or tryptophan. Rows give clone size only sometimes, using once, few, many, or a class for an expanded clone.

J gene | clone size | V gene | CDR3 protein
TRBJ1-2 | . | TRBV30 | CAWSQGTTNYGYTF
TRBJ2-3 | . | TRBV2 | CASSARGSTDTQYF
TRBJ1-5 | few | TRBV21-1 | CASSKTRVGQPQHF
TRBJ2-7 | . | TRBV27 | CANRPRTSGTYEQYF
TRBJ1-2 | few | TRBV5-1 | CASSLGTGSINYGYTF
TRBJ2-5 | . | TRBV29-1 | CSAPGQGKETQYF
TRBJ1-2 | . | TRBV27 | CASSSRSGSGGGYTF
TRBJ1-1 | . | TRBV27 | CASSFDPTRAGGLPEAFF
TRBJ1-4 | . | TRBV2 | CASRWGQGATNEKLFF
TRBJ2-5 | . | TRBV6-5 | CASRDGRGQYF
TRBJ2-7 | . | TRBV2 | CANTVRGSYEQYF
TRBJ1-2 | . | TRBV9 | CASSYGTGWNGYTF
TRBJ1-1 | . | TRBV7-9 | CASRPPDTEAFF
TRBJ2-7 | . | TRBV13 | CASSLGGSDYEQYF
TRBJ2-5 | few | TRBV9 | CASSELRGVQETQYF
TRBJ2-7 | . | TRBV7-9 | CASSSLSTGPTYEQYF
. | . | TRBV4-1 | CASSQPRDRGGYEQYF
TRBJ2-5 | . | TRBV6-5 | CASRQINQETQYF
TRBJ1-4 | . | TRBV7-3 | CASSLGQAPNEKLFF
TRBJ1-2 | once | TRBV9 | CASSGGGWGDNYGYTF
TRBJ2-1 | . | TRBV9 | CASSVDSGSYNEQFF
TRBJ2-5 | . | TRBV4-3 | CASSQELQGARMGETQYF
TRBJ2-3 | . | TRBV11-2 | CASSLGEGPDTQYF
TRBJ2-3 | . | TRBV9 | CASSVGPQMGGPFSSTDTQYF
TRBJ2-7 | . | TRBV27 | CASKSTNSYEQYF
TRBJ2-7 | . | TRBV4-1 | CASSQDWRPAYEQYF
TRBJ2-5 | . | TRBV6-1 | CASSELGGGGRETQYF
TRBJ1-2 | . | TRBV4-2 | CASSQTGTGVDGYTF
TRBJ1-4 | few | TRBV5-6 | CASSLDGRGTNEKLFF
TRBJ2-7 | . | TRBV5-1 | CASSLGTGGSYEQYF
TRBJ2-3 | . | TRBV9 | CASLEGTSSADTQYF
TRBJ2-1 | . | TRBV27 | CASSNWAGNNEQFF
TRBJ2-7 | . | TRBV30 | CAWSVGQGGYEQYF
TRBJ1-6 | . | TRBV30 | CAWSVAPTGGFYNSPLHF
TRBJ1-1 | . | TRBV19 | CASSPSGEPRRTEAFF
TRBJ2-2 | . | TRBV9 | CASSVGLTGELFF
TRBJ1-6 | . | TRBV30 | CAWSLQVASSYNSPLHF
TRBJ1-1 | . | TRBV18 | CASSPREGAGTEAFF
TRBJ2-5 | . | TRBV9 | CASSDGIDVGAGQETQYF
TRBJ2-3 | . | TRBV4-2 | CASSQAERTDTQYF
TRBJ1-2 | few | TRBV2 | CASGSGGGYTF
TRBJ1-1 | . | TRBV7-2 | CASSIGQGHTEAFF
TRBJ2-7 | . | TRBV7-9 | CASSGRQGLLYEQYF
TRBJ2-7 | . | TRBV6-6 | CASSPSSGGSYEQYF
TRBJ1-5 | . | TRBV18 | CASSLNRDQPQHF